These 21 T cell receptor beta chains came from one sample sequenced in a study of control samples from healthy donors and cancer patients. The protocol was immunoSEQ multiplex PCR, while the TCRdb copy is restricted to in-frame clones and leaves out a portion. This table has 95,000 to 150,000 clones, about nine tenths appearing once. Sequencing was performed on blood. These receptors originate from a woman aged 18-30 years in good health.

The chain couples TRBV11-3 to TRBJ2-3, with 9 bases fitting TRBD1. The CDR3 sequence is 14 residues long. V dropped 6 bases and J dropped 4; count of bases not matched to a gene: 5. From germline, CDR1 is SGHNT and CDR2 YENEEA. The CDR3 DNA follows: TGTGCCAGCAGACAGGGGGCCGGGGCAGATACGCAGTATTTT. It is translated as CASRQGAGADTQYF.

This clone appeared once. The chain combines TRBV6-4 with TRBJ2-3, with D perhaps being TRBD1 or TRBD2 (6 bases each). V lost 3 bases to trimming and J lost 4 bases, with 11 bases between them. The CDR3 consists of 14 residues. CDR1 is MRHNA and CDR2 is SNTAGT in the germline V gene. The CDR3 DNA is TGTGCCAGCAGTGAAATGGGGGGCTCAGATACGCAGTATTTT. Translating gives CASSEMGGSDTQYF.

The genes are TRBV4-1 and TRBJ1-6; possible D gene TRBD1, 5 bases. V lost 4 bases and J 2 bases, leaving 18 bases between the germline ends. The CDR3 consists of 18 residues. The V gene's germline CDR1 is MGHRA and CDR2 YSYEKL. The CDR3 sequence is CASSLRACGGTYNSPLHF. The CDR3 bases are TGCGCCAGCAGCCTAAGGGCCTGCGGGGGAACCTATAATTCACCCCTCCACTTT.

The gene calls are TRBV30 and TRBJ2-2; possibly TRBD1 for D (5 bases). Germline CDR1 GTSNPN, CDR2 SVGIG (reference sequence). The CDR3 runs 15 residues. V dropped 5 bases and J dropped 3 bases, with 16 bases sitting between them. CDR3 DNA: TGTGCCTGGCGAACTGCAGACAGAGACACCGGGGAGCTGTTTTTT. This encodes CAWRTADRDTGELFF. Full variable domain (missing parts from reference TRBV30 and TRBJ2-2): SQTIHQWPATLVQPVGSPLSLECTVEGTSNPNLYWYRQAAGRGLQLLFYSVGIGQISSEVPQNLSASRPQDRQFILSSKKLLLSDSGFYLCAWRTADRDTGELFFGEGSRLTVL.

This clone was recorded once. As DNA, the CDR3 is TGTGCCTGGAGTGTACATGAGGGGCCCGGGTACGAGCAGTACTTC. Amino acids: CAWSVHEGPGYEQYF. The V gene is TRBV30, the J gene TRBJ2-7; either TRBD1 or TRBD2 may supply D (5 bases each). Germline CDR1 reads GTSNPN; CDR2 reads SVGIG (reference sequence). The CDR3 spans 15 residues. Trimming cost V 0 bases and J 4 bases, with 16 bases left between them. Supplemented by reference TRBV30 and TRBJ2-7, the full variable domain reads SQTIHQWPATLVQPVGSPLSLECTVEGTSNPNLYWYRQAAGRGLQLLFYSVGIGQISSEVPQNLSASRPQDRQFILSSKKLLLSDSGFYLCAWSVHEGPGYEQYFGPGTRLTVT.

The chain carries TRBV4-3 and TRBJ2-6, with 8 bases lining up with TRBD1. Germline CDR1 reads LGHNA; CDR2 reads YSLEER. V lost 3 bases to trimming and J lost 0 bases; unmatched junction nucleotides: 4. This CDR3 spans 17 amino acids. CDR3 sequence: CASSHQGAGSGANVLTF. CDR3 in DNA: TGCGCCAGCAGCCATCAGGGGGCAGGCTCTGGGGCCAACGTCCTGACTTTC.

J is TRBJ2-7 and V is TRBV28; D gene unclear. The germline gives CDR1 MDHEN, CDR2 SYDVKM. V was cut by 6 bases and J by 4 bases, with 10 bases left in between. The CDR3 totals 12 residues. DNA for the CDR3: TGTGCCAGCAGCCGCGAGGTTTACGAGCAGTACTTC. Translating gives CASSREVYEQYF.

In its sample, this clone was seen once. V is TRBV14 and J is TRBJ2-7; D might be TRBD2 (6 bases). Trimming removed 2 bases from V and 5 bases from J, with 19 bases in between. The CDR3 has 16 residues. Germline CDR1 reads SGHDN; CDR2 reads FVKESK. The CDR3 loop reads CASSQQRGSIRDEQYF. CDR3 nucleotide sequence: TGTGCCAGCAGCCAACAACGGGGGTCGATTCGGGACGAGCAGTACTTC.

This clone was found a few times. The rearrangement links TRBV4-3 to TRBJ1-6, with D unclear. CDR1 LGHNA and CDR2 YSLEER come from the germline V gene. V was clipped by 0 bases and J by 7 bases, with 13 bases between them. This CDR3 has 16 residues. CDR3 DNA sequence: TGCGCCAGCAGCCAAGATCTGGGCAGCACGAATTCACCCCTCCACTTT. It specifies CASSQDLGSTNSPLHF.

The chain recombines TRBV7-2 with TRBJ2-7; 8 bases agree with TRBD1. This CDR3 is 15 amino acids long. Germline V lookup: CDR1 SGHTA, CDR2 FQGNSA. The J segment lost 5 bases and the V segment lost 3 bases, leaving 9 bases of the junction unmatched. The CDR3 here is CASSFFRGRSDEQYF. CDR3 sequence (DNA): TGTGCCAGCAGCTTCTTCAGGGGGCGATCCGACGAGCAGTACTTC.

The chain links TRBV6-2 or TRBV6-3 to TRBJ2-2, with 10 bases lining up with TRBD2. The CDR3 has 16 amino acids. V lost 5 bases and J lost 3; bases outside the gene matches: 6. Germline V gives CDR1 MNHEY, CDR2 SVGEGT. The DNA of the CDR3 is TGTGCCAGCAGTGCCCAGCGGGGGGGCCACACCGGGGAGCTGTTTTTT. This codes for CASSAQRGGHTGELFF.

This clone was seen once. The gene calls are TRBV27 and TRBJ2-3; a weak D match, TRBD1 (6 bases). Germline values: CDR1 MNHEY, CDR2 SMNVEV (reference sequence). Trimming cost V 0 bases and J 5 bases, with 24 bases left between them. CDR3 length: 19 amino acids. This chain's CDR3 is CASSLSGAGAGTQLDTQYF. Here the CDR3 DNA reads TGTGCCAGCAGTTTATCGGGGGCTGGGGCGGGCACTCAGCTAGATACGCAGTATTTT.

V gene TRBV27 combines with J gene TRBJ1-1; D uncertain. Trimming removed 5 bases from V and 0 bases from J, with 10 bases in between. Germline CDR1 and CDR2: MNHEY and SMNVEV (reference sequence). The CDR3 consists of 14 residues. CDR3 region: CASSRRALNTEAFF. The DNA of the CDR3 is TGTGCCAGCAGTCGAAGGGCCTTGAACACTGAAGCTTTCTTT.

The chain carries TRBV20-1 and TRBJ1-3; D unclear. The CDR3 is made up of 11 amino acids. V shed 3 bases and J shed 8 bases, with 8 bases lying between them. Per germline, CDR1 DFQATT and CDR2 SNEGSKA (reference sequence). The CDR3 DNA follows: TGCAGTGCTAGCCTATCCGACACCATATATTTT. Protein: CSASLSDTIYF.

The chain couples TRBV24-1 to TRBJ2-5; possible D gene TRBD1, 6 bases. This CDR3 has 14 residues. Germline V gene data show CDR1 as KGHDR and CDR2 as SFDVKD. The V and J ends lost 2 bases and 5 bases respectively, with 11 bases between them. The CDR3 DNA reads TGTGCCACCAGTGATTCACAGGGTTTGGAGACCCAGTACTTC. The encoded protein is CATSDSQGLETQYF.

V gene TRBV7-2 combines with J gene TRBJ2-2, with D unclear. This CDR3 contains 14 residues. V was pared by 1 base and J by 1 base, with 4 bases between. Germline V gene sequence: CDR1 SGHTA, CDR2 FQGNSA. The CDR3 sequence: CASSLDGNTGELFF. CDR3 coding DNA: TGTGCCAGCAGCTTAGATGGGAACACCGGGGAGCTGTTTTTT.

This clone was seen only a few times. The chain couples TRBV6-2 or TRBV6-3 to TRBJ2-7; D gene uncertain. The CDR3 extends over 11 amino acids. Germline V gene lookup returns CDR1 MNHEY and CDR2 SVGEGT. Trimming took 0 bases from V and 6 from J, leaving 3 bases between them. This CDR3 reads CASSYSREQYF. DNA for the CDR3: TGTGCCAGCAGTTACTCCCGCGAGCAGTACTTC.

J is TRBJ1-1 and V is TRBV10-2, with D maybe TRBD1 (5 bases). The CDR3 contains 13 residues. The ends were cut back, 3 bases at V and 0 bases at J, with 5 bases in the middle. CDR1 WSHSY and CDR2 SAAADI come from the germline V gene. Here the CDR3 DNA reads TGCGCCAGCAGTGACAGGGTGAACACTGAAGCTTTCTTT. This codes for CASSDRVNTEAFF.

This clone was seen only a few times. J is TRBJ1-5 and V is TRBV29-1, with D perhaps TRBD1 (5 bases). CDR3 length: 13 amino acids. The germline V gene has CDR1 SQVTM and CDR2 ANQGSEA. V was shortened by 5 bases and J by 5 bases, with 13 bases between the two germline ends. In DNA, the CDR3 is TGCAGCGTTAAATCAGGGAACGATCAGCCCCAGCATTTT. Amino acid sequence: CSVKSGNDQPQHF.

This clone was seen a single time. V gene TRBV28 combines with J gene TRBJ1-2; D unclear. CDR3 size: 13 residues. The germline V and J ends were trimmed by 6 bases and 2 bases, with 10 bases remaining between them. Germline lookup yields CDR1 MDHEN and CDR2 SYDVKM. CDR3 sequence reads: CASSLEWNYGYTF. The CDR3 coding sequence is TGTGCCAGCAGCTTAGAGTGGAACTATGGCTACACCTTC.

CDR3 sequence reads: CASSLFQGLGYEQYF. The CDR3 DNA follows: TGTGCCAGCAGTTTATTTCAGGGTTTGGGCTACGAGCAGTACTTC. V is TRBV27 and J is TRBJ2-7; maybe TRBD1 (5 bases). Germline V gives CDR1 MNHEY, CDR2 SMNVEV (reference sequence). This CDR3 is 15 amino acids long. V shed 1 base and J shed 3 bases, with 13 bases lying between them.